This T cell receptor (beta chain) comes out of a study of shared clonotypes between healthy human individuals. Study-level points and caveats: Generally, estimated richness proved larger in naive subsets than it did in memory subsets.

Trimming pared 0 bases from V and 4 bases from J, leaving 14 bases between. CDR1 is SGHTA, CDR2 FQGNSA, per germline. This CDR3 region has 16 residues. This clone was recorded once. Its antigen remains unknown. Method: immunoSEQ multiplex PCR; TCRdb's copy keeps in-frame clones and lacks some. The table records approximately 2.5 million clones, around nine tenths of them present only once. The sequenced sample was naive CD4+ T cells sorted from blood. The subset denotes: CD45RA+ positively selected. The receptor was derived from a man younger than 35 in good health. The rearrangement joins TRBV7-2 to TRBJ2-3; D assignment may be TRBD1 or TRBD2 (5 bases each). In nucleotides, the CDR3 is TGTGCCAGCAGCTTAGCGGGGACGGGTATCGCAGATACGCAGTATTTT. Protein sequence: CASSLAGTGIADTQYF.